The 24 T cell receptor beta chains below were found in one sample sequenced in a study of blood T cells in healthy people across ages. Through a sample-barcoded 5' primer and a J-beta primer mix, a second PCR was run for roughly 6 to 12 cycles. TCRdb analysed the 5' RACE reads with MiXCR anew, one entry per CDR3 protein. Here the sample spans approximately 810,000 distinct CDR3 sequences, around 30% being singletons. The sequencing input was blood. These receptors were obtained from an elderly woman in good health.

This clonotype was seen a single time. At one boundary the junction diverges from the germline segment, which might be a read error. This rearrangement joins TRBV19 to TRBJ2-7; either TRBD1 or TRBD2 may supply D (5 bases each). This CDR3 contains 14 residues. The V gene's germline CDR1 is LNHDA and CDR2 SQIVND (reference sequence). The CDR3 DNA reads as TGTGCCAGTAAGGGACGGGCGATCTCCCACGAGCAGTACTTC. Translated, it gives CASKGRAISHEQYF.

This clonotype was observed at least ten times. This CDR3 reads CSAPLGGRDTQYF. As DNA, the CDR3 is TGCAGTGCCCCCTTGGGGGGACGGGATACGCAGTATTTT. This chain links TRBV20-1 with TRBJ2-3; possibly TRBD2 for D (6 bases). The V gene's germline CDR1 is DFQATT and CDR2 SNEGSKA (reference sequence). V lost 6 bases to trimming and J lost 6 bases, with 16 bases between them. The CDR3 consists of 13 residues.

This clonotype showed up many times. The gene calls are TRBV7-2 and TRBJ2-3, with 7 nucleotides matching TRBD1. The germline V gene encodes CDR1 SGHTA and CDR2 FQGNSA. The CDR3 runs 15 residues. After removal of 5 bases from V and 2 bases from J, the junction contained 7 bases not matched to a gene. Here the CDR3 reads CASSRQGVVTDTQYF. The CDR3 coding sequence is TGTGCCAGCAGCCGCCAGGGGGTGGTCACAGATACGCAGTATTTT.

This clonotype was detected a few times. The J gene is TRBJ1-5, the V gene TRBV7-9; 9 positions match TRBD1. Germline V CDR1 and CDR2: SEHNR, FQNEAQ (reference sequence). The CDR3 has 16 amino acids. The J segment lost 1 base and the V segment lost 5 bases, leaving 6 bases of the junction unmatched. CDR3 DNA sequence: TGTGCCAGCAGCCCGCCCGGGACAGGGAGCAATCAGCCCCAGCATTTT. Translated, it gives CASSPPGTGSNQPQHF.

This clonotype was seen ten or more times. The V and J genes are TRBV20-1 and TRBJ2-3; D ambiguous. The CDR3 runs 13 residues. Trimming removed 4 bases from V and 2 bases from J, with 10 bases in between. Germline lookup yields CDR1 DFQATT and CDR2 SNEGSKA (reference sequence). The CDR3: CSAIVGHTDTQYF. As DNA, the CDR3 is TGCAGTGCTATTGTCGGCCACACAGATACGCAGTATTTT.

This clonotype was observed a handful of times. The CDR3 protein is CASSSIGQGATEAFF. The CDR3 coding sequence is TGTGCCAGCAGCTCGATAGGACAGGGGGCCACTGAAGCTTTCTTT. The rearrangement joins TRBV7-9 to TRBJ1-1, with 11 bases fitting TRBD1. Trimming removed 4 bases from V and 4 bases from J; junction bases left unmatched: 5. The CDR3 has 15 amino acids. Germline V lookup: CDR1 SEHNR, CDR2 FQNEAQ (reference sequence).

This clonotype appeared many times. This rearrangement joins TRBV7-9 to TRBJ1-5; unclear D gene. Per germline, CDR1 SEHNR and CDR2 FQNEAQ (reference sequence). V was trimmed by 6 bases and J by 2 bases, leaving 5 bases between them. This CDR3 has 12 amino acids. This chain's CDR3 is CASSPGNQPQHF. DNA for the CDR3: TGTGCCAGCAGTCCCGGCAATCAGCCCCAGCATTTT.

This clonotype occurred once. V usage is TRBV27 and J usage is TRBJ1-1; D is unresolved. The CDR3 sequence is 16 residues long. V shed 5 bases and J shed 3 bases, with 19 bases lying between them. From germline, CDR1 is MNHEY and CDR2 SMNVEV (reference sequence). The CDR3 nucleotides read TGTGCCAGCAGTGCTTTAGGTCTTAAGGCGGACACTGAAGCTTTCTTT. Translating it yields CASSALGLKADTEAFF.

CDR3 sequence: CSATEDRGETQYF. The DNA for the CDR3 is TGCAGTGCTACAGAGGACAGGGGAGAGACCCAGTACTTC. V gene TRBV20-1 combines with J gene TRBJ2-5, with 9 bases lining up with TRBD1. J lost 4 bases, V lost 4 bases, and 4 bases had no gene match. CDR3 size: 13 residues. The germline V gene encodes CDR1 DFQATT and CDR2 SNEGSKA (reference sequence).

V and J are TRBV19 and TRBJ2-3; TRBD1 is a possible D gene (5 bases). V shed 3 bases and J shed 2 bases, with 9 bases lying between them. Germline V lookup: CDR1 LNHDA, CDR2 SQIVND (reference sequence). This CDR3 contains 14 residues. The CDR3 here is CASSMAGNTDTQYF. The CDR3 DNA is TGTGCCAGTAGTATGGCAGGGAACACAGATACGCAGTATTTT.

V and J are TRBV7-2 and TRBJ2-5, with 11 bases aligning to TRBD2. CDR3 size: 17 residues. Germline values: CDR1 SGHTA, CDR2 FQGNSA. V lost 2 bases and J lost 11; bases outside the gene matches: 16. The CDR3 protein is CASSLRASGGSYNEQYF. CDR3 in DNA: TGTGCCAGCAGCTTAAGGGCTAGCGGGGGGAGTTACAATGAGCAGTACTTC.

For this clonotype: The junction and the germline gene differ at one end; a read error may be behind it. V is TRBV12-3 or TRBV12-4 and J is TRBJ2-5; the D call may be TRBD1 or TRBD2 (6 bases each). This CDR3 contains 13 residues. CDR3 amino acids: CASSQLGGGEQYF. The CDR3 coding sequence is TGTGCCAGCAGTCAATTAGGGGGAGGTGAGCAGTACTTT.

The chain carries TRBV12-3 or TRBV12-4 and TRBJ2-3; 7 nucleotides agree with TRBD1. V gave up 4 bases and J gave up 8 bases; unmatched junction bases: 12. There are 15 residues in the CDR3. For the CDR3, the DNA is TGTGCCAGCAGTTCGACAGGGTCCTCCCAGGGTACGCAGTATTTT. Amino acid sequence: CASSSTGSSQGTQYF.

Worth noting for this clonotype: Given a much more abundant clone one base away, this may be a read error. This chain connects TRBV6-2 or TRBV6-3 to TRBJ1-5, with 12 bases matching TRBD1. Germline-derived CDR1 and CDR2 are MNHEY and SVGEGT. The CDR3 loop spans 16 amino acids. The CDR3 DNA is TGTGTCAGCAGTTACCGGGACAGGGGGCTGGATCAGCCCCAGCATTTT. It encodes CVSSYRDRGLDQPQHF.

This clonotype was picked up many times. This sequence joins TRBV15 and TRBJ1-5; the match to TRBD1 covers 8 bases. V trimming: 5 bases; J trimming: 7 bases; junction bases outside the gene matches: 13. The CDR3 has 16 residues. Germline V gene sequence: CDR1 LNHNV, CDR2 YYDKDF (reference sequence). The CDR3: CATSEGRTGRLQPQHF. CDR3 sequence (DNA): TGTGCCACCAGCGAGGGCAGGACAGGGAGGTTGCAGCCCCAGCATTTT. Variable domain in full (rest from reference TRBV15 and TRBJ1-5): DAMVIQNPRYQVTQFGKPVTLSCSQTLNHNVMYWYQQKSSQAPKLLFHYYDKDFNNEADTPDNFQSRRPNTSFCFLDIRSPGLGDTAMYLCATSEGRTGRLQPQHFGDGTRLSIL.

A note on this clonotype: A much larger clonotype is one base distant, so this may be a read error. This chain connects TRBV7-2 to TRBJ2-1; 7 nucleotides agree with TRBD2. The CDR3 consists of 14 residues. The germline gives CDR1 SGHTA, CDR2 FQGNSA. The V segment lost 7 bases and the J segment 8 bases; nucleotides outside the gene matches: 11. As DNA, the CDR3 is TGTGCCAGCAACCGAGCGGGGACGGGTGATGAGCAGTTCTTC. Encoded protein: CASNRAGTGDEQFF.

This clonotype has at least ten counts. The rearrangement joins TRBV27 to TRBJ1-5; D remains ambiguous. The V end was cut by 5 bases, the J end by 0 bases, with 8 bases between. The CDR3 extends over 14 amino acids. CDR1 is MNHEY and CDR2 is SMNVEV in the germline V gene (reference sequence). CDR3 region: CASSPQYSNQPQHF. CDR3 bases: TGTGCCAGCAGTCCCCAGTATAGCAATCAGCCCCAGCATTTT.

This clonotype was seen many times. This chain connects TRBV6-2 or TRBV6-3 to TRBJ2-4; the match to TRBD2 covers 7 bases. Matching the DNA end better, TRBJ2-7 makes the J call doubtful. Germline V lookup: CDR1 MNHEY, CDR2 SVGEGT. The CDR3 loop spans 15 amino acids. In DNA form, the CDR3 reads TGTGCCAGCAGCCTGTTTCGAGGGAGGGGAGGCGAGCAGTACTTC. It specifies CASSLFRGRGGEQYF.

The rearrangement joins TRBV7-2 to TRBJ1-1; perhaps TRBD1 as D (5 bases). The CDR3 has 16 amino acids. Germline V gene lookup returns CDR1 SGHTA and CDR2 FQGNSA. V dropped 1 base and J dropped 3 bases, with 15 bases sitting between them. The CDR3: CASSLVGAGMDTEAFF. CDR3 nucleotide sequence: TGTGCCAGCAGCTTAGTAGGGGCCGGGATGGACACTGAAGCTTTCTTT.

There are a few counts of this clonotype. The chain links TRBV7-2 to TRBJ2-1, with 16 bases aligning to TRBD2. V gave up 1 base and J gave up 4 bases; unmatched junction bases: 4. CDR1 is SGHTA and CDR2 is FQGNSA in the germline V gene. The CDR3 is made up of 18 amino acids. CDR3 coding DNA: TGTGCCAGCAGCTTAGTAGGGACTAGCGGGGGGGCGTACAATGAGCAGTTCTTC. Translation gives CASSLVGTSGGAYNEQFF.

This clonotype was seen a few times. The chain recombines TRBV5-1 with TRBJ2-3; 9 bases line up with TRBD1. Looked up from germline, CDR1 is SGHRS and CDR2 is YFSETQ. CDR3 length: 15 amino acids. Trimming cost V 1 base and J 1 base; bases outside gene matches: 1. CDR3 region: CASSLTGGRTDTQYF. DNA for the CDR3: TGCGCCAGCAGCTTGACAGGGGGCCGCACAGATACGCAGTATTTT.

A word on this clonotype: A much larger clone lies a single base off, so this may be a read error. This chain uses TRBV20-1 with TRBJ2-1, with 8 bases that match TRBD2. J was trimmed by 8 bases and V by 6 bases; bases with no gene match: 12. The CDR3 consists of 14 residues. Germline-derived CDR1 and CDR2 are DFQATT and SNEGSKA (reference sequence). The CDR3 region has the DNA TGCAGTGCCCGGGAGGGGCGCGGTAGCGATGAGCAGTTCTTC. Translation: CSAREGRGSDEQFF.

There are a few counts of this clonotype. The chain carries TRBV7-6 and TRBJ1-2, with TRBD1 as a possible D gene (6 bases). Germline loops: CDR1 SGHVS, CDR2 FNYEAQ. V dropped 4 bases and J dropped 9 bases, with 18 bases sitting between them. This CDR3 has 14 residues. CDR3 DNA sequence: TGTGCCAGCAGCTCGGGGGCCGGGGGGCGCAGCTACACCTTC. It specifies CASSSGAGGRSYTF.

This clonotype was seen repeatedly, ten times or more. The V gene is TRBV7-2, the J gene TRBJ2-5; TRBD1 or TRBD2 may be the D gene (5 bases each). From germline, CDR1 is SGHTA and CDR2 FQGNSA. This CDR3 has 19 amino acids. The ends were cut back, 2 bases at V and 2 bases at J, with 24 bases in the middle. CDR3: CASSLRSGRGRNKQETQYF. In DNA, the CDR3 is TGTGCCAGCAGCTTAAGATCGGGACGCGGCAGGAATAAGCAAGAGACCCAGTACTTC.